The present T cell receptor (beta chain) was sequenced within a study of identical twins. Study-wide results and caveats: A lower insertion count was a feature of abundant cord blood beta clonotypes, with no such feature in memory repertoires.

In this sample, this clonotype turned up a few times. What it binds is not known. The CDR3 spans 11 residues. Per the germline V gene, CDR1 is DFQATT and CDR2 is SNEGSKA (reference sequence). The cDNA had a unique molecular identifier and a template-switch universal primer site. TCRdb re-called the 5' RACE reads through MiXCR, storing one row per CDR3 protein. The table has a few hundred thousand distinct CDR3 sequences, approximately 16% seen once. The same data also contributed to another study, on yellow fever vaccine responses in identical twins.

This TCR derives from a woman in her late teens or twenties in good health. Sequencing was carried out using CD4+ T cells sorted from blood. This rearrangement joins TRBV20-1 to TRBJ1-5; D not resolved. The CDR3 is CSPYGGQPQHF. As DNA, the CDR3 is TGCAGCCCCTACGGAGGTCAGCCCCAGCATTTT.